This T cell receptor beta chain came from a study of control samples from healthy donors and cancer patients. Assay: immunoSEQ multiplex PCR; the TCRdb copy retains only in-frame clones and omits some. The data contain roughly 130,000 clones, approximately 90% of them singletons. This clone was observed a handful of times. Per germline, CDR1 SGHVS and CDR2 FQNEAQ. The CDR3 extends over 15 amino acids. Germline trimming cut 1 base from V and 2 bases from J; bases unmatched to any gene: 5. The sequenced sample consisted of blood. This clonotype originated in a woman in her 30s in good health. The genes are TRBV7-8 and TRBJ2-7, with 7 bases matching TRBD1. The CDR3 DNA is TGTGCCAGCAGCTTAGGTGGGGACAGAACCTACGAGCAGTACTTC. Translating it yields CASSLGGDRTYEQYF. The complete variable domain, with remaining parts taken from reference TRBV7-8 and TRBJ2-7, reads GAGVSQSPRYKVAKRGQDVALRCDPISGHVSLFWYQQALGQGPEFLTYFQNEAQLDKSGLPSDRFFAERPEGSVSTLKIQRTQQEDSAVYLCASSLGGDRTYEQYFGPGTRLTVT.